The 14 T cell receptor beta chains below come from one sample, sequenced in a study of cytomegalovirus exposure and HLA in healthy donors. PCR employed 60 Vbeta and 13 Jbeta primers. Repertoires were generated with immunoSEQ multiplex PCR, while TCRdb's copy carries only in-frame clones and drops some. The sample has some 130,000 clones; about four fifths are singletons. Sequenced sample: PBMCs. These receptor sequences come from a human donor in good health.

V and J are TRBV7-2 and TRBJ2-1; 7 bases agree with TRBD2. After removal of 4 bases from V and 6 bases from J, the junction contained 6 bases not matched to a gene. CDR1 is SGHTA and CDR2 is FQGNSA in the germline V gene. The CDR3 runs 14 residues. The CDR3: CASSSRRGFNEQFF. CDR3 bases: TGTGCCAGCAGCTCTCGGCGGGGGTTCAATGAGCAGTTCTTC.

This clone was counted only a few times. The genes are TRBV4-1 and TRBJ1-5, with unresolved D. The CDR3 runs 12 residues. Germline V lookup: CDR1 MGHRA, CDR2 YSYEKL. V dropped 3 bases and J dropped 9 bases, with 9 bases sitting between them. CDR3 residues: CASSQDFGPQHF. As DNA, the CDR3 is TGCGCCAGCAGCCAGGACTTTGGGCCCCAGCATTTT.

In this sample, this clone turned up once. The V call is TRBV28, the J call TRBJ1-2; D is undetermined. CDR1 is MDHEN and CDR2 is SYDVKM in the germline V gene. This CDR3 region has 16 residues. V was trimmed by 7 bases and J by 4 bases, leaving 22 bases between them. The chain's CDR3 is CASKTLSSRLFYGYTF. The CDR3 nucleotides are TGTGCCAGCAAAACCTTGAGCTCTAGACTATTCTATGGCTACACCTTC.

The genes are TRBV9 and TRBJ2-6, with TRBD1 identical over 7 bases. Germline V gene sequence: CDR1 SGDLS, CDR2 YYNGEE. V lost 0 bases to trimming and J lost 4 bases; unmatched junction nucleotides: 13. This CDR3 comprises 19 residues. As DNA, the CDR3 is TGTGCCAGCAGCGTAGCCGACAGGGACAAGCCCGAGGGGGCCAACGTCCTGACTTTC. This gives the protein CASSVADRDKPEGANVLTF.

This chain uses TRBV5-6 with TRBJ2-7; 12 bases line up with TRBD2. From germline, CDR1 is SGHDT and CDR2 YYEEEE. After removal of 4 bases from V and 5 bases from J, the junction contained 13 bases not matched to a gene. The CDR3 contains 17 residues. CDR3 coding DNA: TGTGCCAGCAGCACTACCGGACTAGCGGGGAATATCGACGAGCAGTACTTC. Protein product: CASSTTGLAGNIDEQYF. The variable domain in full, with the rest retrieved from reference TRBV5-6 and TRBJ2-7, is DAGVTQSPTHLIKTRGQQVTLRCSPKSGHDTVSWYQQALGQGPQFIFQYYEEEERQRGNFPDRFSGHQFPNYSSELNVNALLLGDSALYLCASSTTGLAGNIDEQYFGPGTRLTVT.

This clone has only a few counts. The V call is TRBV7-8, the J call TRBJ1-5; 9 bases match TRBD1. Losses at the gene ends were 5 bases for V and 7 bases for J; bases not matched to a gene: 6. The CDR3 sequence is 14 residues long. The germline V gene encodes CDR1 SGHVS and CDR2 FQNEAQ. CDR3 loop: CASSPTGGWQPQHF. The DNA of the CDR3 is TGTGCCAGCAGCCCCACAGGGGGCTGGCAGCCCCAGCATTTT.

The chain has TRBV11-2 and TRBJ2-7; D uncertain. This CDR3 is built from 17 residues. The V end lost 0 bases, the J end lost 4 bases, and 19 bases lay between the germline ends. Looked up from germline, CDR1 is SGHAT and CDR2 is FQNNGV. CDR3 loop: CASSLEAWPRTPYEQYF. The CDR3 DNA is TGTGCCAGCAGCTTAGAGGCCTGGCCCCGCACCCCTTACGAGCAGTACTTC.

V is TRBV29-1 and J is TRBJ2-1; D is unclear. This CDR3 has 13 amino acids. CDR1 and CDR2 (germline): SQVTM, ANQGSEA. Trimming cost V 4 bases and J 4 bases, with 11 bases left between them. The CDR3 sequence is CSVVVYQYNEQFF. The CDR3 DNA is TGCAGCGTTGTAGTATACCAATACAATGAGCAGTTCTTC.

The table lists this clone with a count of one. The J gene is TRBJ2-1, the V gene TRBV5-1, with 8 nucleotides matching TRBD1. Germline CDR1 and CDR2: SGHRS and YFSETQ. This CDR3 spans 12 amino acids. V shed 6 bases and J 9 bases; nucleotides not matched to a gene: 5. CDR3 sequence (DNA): TGCGCCAGCACCCCGGACAGGGCTGAGCAGTTCTTC. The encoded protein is CASTPDRAEQFF.

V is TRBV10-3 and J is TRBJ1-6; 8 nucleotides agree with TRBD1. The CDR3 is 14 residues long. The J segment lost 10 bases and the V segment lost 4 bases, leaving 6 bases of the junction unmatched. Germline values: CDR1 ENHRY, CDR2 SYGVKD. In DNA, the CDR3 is TGTGCCATCAGTGTTACAGGGGGAGAGTCACCCCTCCACTTT. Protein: CAISVTGGESPLHF.

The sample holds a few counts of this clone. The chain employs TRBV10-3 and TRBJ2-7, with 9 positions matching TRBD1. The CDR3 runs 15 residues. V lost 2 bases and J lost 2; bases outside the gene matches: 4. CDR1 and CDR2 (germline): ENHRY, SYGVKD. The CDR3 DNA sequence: TGTGCCATCAGTGAGGGGGGACAGGGCACCTACGAGCAGTACTTC. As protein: CAISEGGQGTYEQYF.

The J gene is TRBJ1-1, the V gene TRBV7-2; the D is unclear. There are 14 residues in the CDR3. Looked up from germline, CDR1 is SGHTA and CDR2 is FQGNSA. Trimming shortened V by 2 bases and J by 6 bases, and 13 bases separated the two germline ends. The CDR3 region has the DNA TGTGCCAGCAGCTTATTAATGTTGGCGGCTGAAGCTTTCTTT. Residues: CASSLLMLAAEAFF.

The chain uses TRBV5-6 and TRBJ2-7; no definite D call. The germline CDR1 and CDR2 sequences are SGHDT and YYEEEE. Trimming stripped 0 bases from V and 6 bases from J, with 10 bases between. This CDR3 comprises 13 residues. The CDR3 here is CASSLGAGGEQYF. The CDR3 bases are TGTGCCAGCAGCTTGGGGGCCGGTGGCGAGCAGTACTTC.

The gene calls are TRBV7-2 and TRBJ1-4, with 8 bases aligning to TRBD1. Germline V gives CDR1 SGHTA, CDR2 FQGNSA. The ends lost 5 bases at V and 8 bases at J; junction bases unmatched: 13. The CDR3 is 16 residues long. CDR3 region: CASSRDGTGTKEKLFF. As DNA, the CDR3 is TGTGCCAGCAGCCGGGACGGGACAGGAACGAAAGAAAAACTGTTTTTT.